This entry lists 3 T cell receptor beta chains sequenced from one sample in a study of T cells after yellow fever vaccination. Each CDR3 protein is one row after TCRdb ran MiXCR on the 5' RACE reads. The sample holds under 400,000 distinct CDR3 sequences, around a tenth seen once. Sequencing used PBMCs, obtained on the day of the first yellow fever vaccination. Receptors were obtained from a man aged 18-30 years who received the YFV17D yellow fever vaccine.

The rearrangement joins TRBV7-2 to TRBJ2-5; D remains ambiguous. The ends were cut back, 2 bases at V and 4 bases at J, with 8 bases in the middle. Per the germline V gene, CDR1 is SGHTA and CDR2 is FQGNSA. There are 13 residues in the CDR3. The chain's CDR3 is CASSLRFGETQYF. The CDR3 DNA reads as TGTGCCAGCAGCTTACGATTCGGAGAGACCCAGTACTTC.

This chain connects TRBV6-4 to TRBJ2-1; maybe TRBD1 (7 bases). V was trimmed by 6 bases and J by 0 bases, leaving 30 bases between them. This CDR3 comprises 21 residues. From germline, CDR1 is MRHNA and CDR2 SNTAGT. CDR3 nucleotide sequence: TGTGCCAGCAGCGCCTGGAGGGGGCTACTAAGGGACTTAAGCTCCTACAATGAGCAGTTCTTC. Protein: CASSAWRGLLRDLSSYNEQFF.

This rearrangement joins TRBV15 to TRBJ2-7; 7 nucleotides agree with TRBD1. The length of the CDR3 is 15 residues. Germline V gene data show CDR1 as LNHNV and CDR2 as YYDKDF (reference sequence). The trim removed 1 base at V and 6 bases at J, leaving 9 bases unmatched. The CDR3 region has the DNA TGTGCCACCAGCAGAGGACGGACAGGACCCATCGAGCAGTACTTC. It is translated as CATSRGRTGPIEQYF.